Shown below are 8 T cell receptor beta chains from a single sample sequenced in a study of blood T cell repertoires in COVID-19. The assay was immunoSEQ multiplex PCR, and TCRdb's table has in-frame clones only and misses some. The profile covers about 190,000 clones, with around nine tenths appearing a single time and roughly 1.6% taken by the ten largest. Sample: peripheral blood. Source of these receptors: a young man with active or convalescent COVID-19.

J is TRBJ1-4 and V is TRBV5-1, with TRBD1 matching 7 bases. From germline, CDR1 is SGHRS and CDR2 YFSETQ. This CDR3 spans 16 amino acids. Trimming at V came to 3 bases and at J to 1 base, leaving 6 bases not matched to a gene. CDR3 sequence (DNA): TGCGCCAGCAGCTCAGGGGGAAGGGTAACTAATGAAAAACTGTTTTTT. It encodes CASSSGGRVTNEKLFF. Complete variable domain (other parts from reference TRBV5-1 and TRBJ1-4): KAGVTQTPRYLIKTRGQQVTLSCSPISGHRSVSWYQQTPGQGLQFLFEYFSETQRNKGNFPGRFSGRQFSNSRSEMNVSTLELGDSALYLCASSSGGRVTNEKLFFGSGTQLSVL.

V and J are TRBV6-2 or TRBV6-3 and TRBJ2-1, with 11 bases lining up with TRBD2. With V trimmed by 2 bases and J by 3 bases, 9 bases remained unmatched. CDR1 and CDR2 from the germline V gene are MNHEY and SVGEGT. The CDR3 sequence is 18 residues long. Written as DNA, the CDR3 is TGTGCCAGCAGTTACGGGACTAGCGGTTCCTGGAACTACAATGAGCAGTTCTTC. Amino acids: CASSYGTSGSWNYNEQFF.

V is TRBV25-1 and J is TRBJ2-1; TRBD2 aligns across 12 bases. The CDR3 totals 15 residues. Germline CDR1 is MGHDK and CDR2 is SYGVNS. Germline trimming cut 5 bases from V and 8 bases from J; bases unmatched to any gene: 7. The CDR3 DNA follows: TGTGCCAGCAGTCCGGAGACTAGCGGGGGTTATGAGCAGTTCTTC. Translated, it gives CASSPETSGGYEQFF.

J is TRBJ2-7 and V is TRBV15, with TRBD1 identical over 7 bases. The CDR3 sequence is 14 residues long. Per the germline V gene, CDR1 is LNHNV and CDR2 is YYDKDF (reference sequence). J gave up 12 bases and V 0 bases, and 11 bases lay outside the gene matches. CDR3 DNA: TGTGCCACCAGCAGAGACCACCGGACAGGCCGCCCGTACTTC. Its translation: CATSRDHRTGRPYF.

The gene calls are TRBV29-1 and TRBJ2-1; 9 bases are a match to TRBD1. J lost 4 bases, V lost 7 bases, and 2 bases had no gene match. Germline CDR1 reads SQVTM; CDR2 reads ANQGSEA. CDR3 size: 12 residues. The CDR3 protein is CSAGTGYNEQFF. For the CDR3, the DNA is TGCAGCGCTGGGACAGGGTACAATGAGCAGTTCTTC.

The V and J genes are TRBV7-2 and TRBJ2-3; maybe TRBD2 (6 bases). This CDR3 is built from 20 residues. From germline, CDR1 is SGHTA and CDR2 FQGNSA. V was shortened by 0 bases and J by 5 bases, with 27 bases between the two germline ends. As DNA, the CDR3 is TGTGCCAGCAGCTTAGCGCGTTGGGGAGGAGGGTATGAAGTGAGAGATACGCAGTATTTT. Residues: CASSLARWGGGYEVRDTQYF.

The rearrangement uses TRBV5-1 and TRBJ2-2; TRBD1 matches 9 bases. Trimming removed 3 bases from V and 8 bases from J; junction bases left unmatched: 8. This CDR3 has 15 amino acids. The germline V gene encodes CDR1 SGHRS and CDR2 YFSETQ. In DNA form, the CDR3 reads TGCGCCAGCAGCTCCAAAACAGGGGGCGTAGGGGAGCTGTTTTTT. This gives the protein CASSSKTGGVGELFF.

This chain joins TRBV19 and TRBJ1-5; D is uncertain. Per the germline V gene, CDR1 is LNHDA and CDR2 is SQIVND (reference sequence). This CDR3 comprises 13 residues. Trimming took off 3 bases at V and 6 bases at J, with 9 bases between the two ends. In nucleotides, the CDR3 is TGTGCCAGTAGTATGAGGGTAGGTCAGCCCCAGCATTTT. Amino acids: CASSMRVGQPQHF.